This passage covers 7 T cell receptor beta chains from one sample sequenced in a study of cytomegalovirus exposure and HLA in healthy donors (dated by TCRdb to 2015 to 2018). The library was built by means of the immunoSEQ multiplex PCR assay. The multiplex PCR relied on a mix of 60 forward primers for TCR Vbeta segments and 13 reverse primers for TCR Jbeta segments. As stored in TCRdb, this immuneACCESS dataset retains in-frame rearrangements with V and J assigned. A fraction of the clones does not appear; measured against another copy, unresolved V genes explain less than half of the discrepancy, and the remainder lacks a known reason. The sample table records 130,000 to 150,000 clones; around four fifths of these occur just once. The biggest ten clones account for just under 3% of the sample. The sequencing sample was made of PBMCs. Source of these receptors: a female donor in good health and CMV-seronegative.

V usage is TRBV5-1 and J usage is TRBJ2-5, with TRBD2 matching over 7 bases. The germline V gene has CDR1 SGHRS and CDR2 YFSETQ. CDR3 length equals 14 residues. V trimming: 7 bases; J trimming: 5 bases; junction bases outside the gene matches: 11. This CDR3 reads CASREVVRAETQYF. DNA for the CDR3: TGCGCCAGCCGGGAGGTAGTACGAGCGGAGACCCAGTACTTC.

A single count supports this clone. The chain couples TRBV15 to TRBJ1-5, with a possible D match to TRBD1 (5 bases). Germline values: CDR1 LNHNV, CDR2 YYDKDF (reference sequence). Between the trimmed V and J ends, which lost 1 base and 5 bases, there was a span of 12 bases. The CDR3 covers 15 residues. In DNA, the CDR3 is TGTGCCACCAGCAGAGTGGGAGGGACTGATCAGCCCCAGCATTTT. Its translation is CATSRVGGTDQPQHF.

The chain uses TRBV30 and TRBJ2-5; 7 nucleotides match TRBD2. The DNA end is more similar to TRBJ2-7, so the J call may be wrong. The CDR3 loop spans 15 amino acids. In germline, CDR1 is GTSNPN, CDR2 SVGIG (reference sequence). The CDR3: CAWSPGAGSAYEQYF. For the CDR3, the DNA is TGTGCCTGGAGTCCTGGAGCGGGGAGTGCCTACGAGCAGTACTTC.

The rearrangement uses TRBV5-1 and TRBJ2-1, with 8 bases that match TRBD2. Trimming took 0 bases from V and 4 from J; bases not matched to a gene: 15. The CDR3 spans 19 residues. Looked up from germline, CDR1 is SGHRS and CDR2 is YFSETQ. The CDR3 DNA is TGCGCCAGCAGCTTGGCCGTGACTAGCGCTCCATCAGGGTACAATGAGCAGTTCTTC. Translating gives CASSLAVTSAPSGYNEQFF.

The V gene is TRBV7-8, the J gene TRBJ2-1; 9 bases line up with TRBD2. The CDR3 has 16 residues. Looked up from germline, CDR1 is SGHVS and CDR2 is FQNEAQ. Trimming took 4 bases from V and 4 from J; bases not matched to a gene: 8. The CDR3 spells CASSSEGRGGYNEQFF. The CDR3 DNA is TGTGCCAGCAGCTCCGAAGGGCGGGGGGGATACAATGAGCAGTTCTTC.

The chain joins TRBV27 to TRBJ1-2; TRBD1 might be the D (5 bases). This CDR3 is built from 15 residues. Trimming took off 0 bases at V and 6 bases at J, with 14 bases between the two ends. In germline, CDR1 is MNHEY, CDR2 SMNVEV (reference sequence). The DNA of the CDR3 is TGTGCCAGCAGTTTATCGGCGGGGCTGTGGAATGGCTACACCTTC. It yields the protein CASSLSAGLWNGYTF.

V is TRBV13 and J is TRBJ2-5; 10 bases align to TRBD1. Gene TRBJ2-7 matches the end of the DNA better, so the J call may be wrong. Germline assignment: CDR1 PRHDT and CDR2 FYEKMQ (reference sequence). The CDR3 runs 15 residues. This chain's CDR3 is CASSPPGTGDYEQYF. In DNA form, the CDR3 reads TGTGCCAGCAGCCCTCCCGGGACAGGGGACTACGAGCAGTACTTC.